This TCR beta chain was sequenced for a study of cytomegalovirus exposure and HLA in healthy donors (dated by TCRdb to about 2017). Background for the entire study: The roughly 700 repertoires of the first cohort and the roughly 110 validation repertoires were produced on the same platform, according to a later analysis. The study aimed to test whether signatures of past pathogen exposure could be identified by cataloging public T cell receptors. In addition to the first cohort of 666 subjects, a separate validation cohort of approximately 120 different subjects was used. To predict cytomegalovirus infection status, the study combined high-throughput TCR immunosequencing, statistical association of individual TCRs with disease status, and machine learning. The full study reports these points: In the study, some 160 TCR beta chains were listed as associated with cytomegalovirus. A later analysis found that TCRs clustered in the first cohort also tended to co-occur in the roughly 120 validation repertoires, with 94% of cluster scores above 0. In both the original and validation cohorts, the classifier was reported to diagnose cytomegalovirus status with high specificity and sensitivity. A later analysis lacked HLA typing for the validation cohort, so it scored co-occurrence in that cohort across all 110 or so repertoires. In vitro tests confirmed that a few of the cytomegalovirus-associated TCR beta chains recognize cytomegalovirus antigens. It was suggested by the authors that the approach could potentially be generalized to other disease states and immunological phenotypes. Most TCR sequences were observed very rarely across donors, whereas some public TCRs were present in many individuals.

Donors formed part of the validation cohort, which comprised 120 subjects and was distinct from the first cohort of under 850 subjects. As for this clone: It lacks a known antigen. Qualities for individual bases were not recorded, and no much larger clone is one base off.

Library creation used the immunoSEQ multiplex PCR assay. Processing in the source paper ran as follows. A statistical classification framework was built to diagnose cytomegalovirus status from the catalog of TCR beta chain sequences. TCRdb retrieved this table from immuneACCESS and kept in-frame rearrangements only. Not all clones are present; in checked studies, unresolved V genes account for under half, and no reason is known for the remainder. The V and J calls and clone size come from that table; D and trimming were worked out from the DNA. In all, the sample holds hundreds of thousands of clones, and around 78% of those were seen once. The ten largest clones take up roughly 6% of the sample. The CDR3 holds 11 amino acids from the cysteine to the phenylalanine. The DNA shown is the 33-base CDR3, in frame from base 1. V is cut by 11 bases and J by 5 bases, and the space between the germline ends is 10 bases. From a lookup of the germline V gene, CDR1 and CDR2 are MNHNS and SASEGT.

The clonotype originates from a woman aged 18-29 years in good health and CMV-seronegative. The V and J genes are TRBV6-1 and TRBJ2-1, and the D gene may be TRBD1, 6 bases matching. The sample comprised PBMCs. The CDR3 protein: CASWGHNEQFF. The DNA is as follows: TGTGCCTCTTGGGGGCACAATGAGCAGTTCTTC.